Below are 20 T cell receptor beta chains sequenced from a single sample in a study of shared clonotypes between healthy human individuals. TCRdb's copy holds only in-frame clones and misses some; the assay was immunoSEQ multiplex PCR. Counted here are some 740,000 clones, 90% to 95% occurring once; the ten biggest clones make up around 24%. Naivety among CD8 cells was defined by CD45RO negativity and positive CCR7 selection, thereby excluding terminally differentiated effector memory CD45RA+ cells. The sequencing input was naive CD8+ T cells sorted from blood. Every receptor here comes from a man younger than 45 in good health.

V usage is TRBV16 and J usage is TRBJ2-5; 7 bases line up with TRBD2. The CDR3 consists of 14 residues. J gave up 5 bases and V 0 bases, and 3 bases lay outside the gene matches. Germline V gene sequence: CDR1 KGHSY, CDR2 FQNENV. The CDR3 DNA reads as TGTGCCAGCAGCCAATCGGCGGGAGAGGAGACCCAGTACTTC. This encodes CASSQSAGEETQYF.

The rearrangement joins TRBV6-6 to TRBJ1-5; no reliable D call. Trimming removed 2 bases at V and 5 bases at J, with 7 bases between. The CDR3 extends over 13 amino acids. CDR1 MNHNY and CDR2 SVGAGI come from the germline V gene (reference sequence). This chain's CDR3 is CASSYGRDQPQHF. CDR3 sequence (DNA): TGTGCCAGCAGTTACGGGAGGGATCAGCCCCAGCATTTT.

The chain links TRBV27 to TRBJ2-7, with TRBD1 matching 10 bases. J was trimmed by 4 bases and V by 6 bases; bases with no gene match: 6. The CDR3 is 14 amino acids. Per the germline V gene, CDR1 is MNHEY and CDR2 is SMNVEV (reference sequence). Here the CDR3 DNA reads TGTGCCAGCAGCCGGACAGGGGGAGGTTACGAGCAGTACTTC. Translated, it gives CASSRTGGGYEQYF.

The CDR3 coding sequence is TGCGCCAGCACCAGCGGGGGGGAGGATACGCAGTATTTT. This translates into CASTSGGEDTQYF. The J gene is TRBJ2-3, the V gene TRBV4-1; the match to TRBD2 covers 10 bases. The germline V gene has CDR1 MGHRA and CDR2 YSYEKL. The CDR3 has 13 amino acids. V was pared by 7 bases and J by 6 bases, with 4 bases of the junction left unmatched.

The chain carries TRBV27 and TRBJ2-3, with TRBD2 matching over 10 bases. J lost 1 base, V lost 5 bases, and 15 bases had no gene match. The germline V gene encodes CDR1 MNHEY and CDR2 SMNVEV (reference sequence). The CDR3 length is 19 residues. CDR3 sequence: CASSGLTSGYHPRTDTQYF. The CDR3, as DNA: TGTGCCAGCAGTGGACTGACTAGCGGGTACCACCCACGCACAGATACGCAGTATTTT.

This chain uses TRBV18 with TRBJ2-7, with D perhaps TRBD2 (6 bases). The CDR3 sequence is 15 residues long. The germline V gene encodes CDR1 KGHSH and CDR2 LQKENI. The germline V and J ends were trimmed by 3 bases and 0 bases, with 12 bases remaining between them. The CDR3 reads CASSPYAGSSYEQYF. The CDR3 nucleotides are TGTGCCAGCTCACCGTACGCGGGAAGCTCCTACGAGCAGTACTTC.

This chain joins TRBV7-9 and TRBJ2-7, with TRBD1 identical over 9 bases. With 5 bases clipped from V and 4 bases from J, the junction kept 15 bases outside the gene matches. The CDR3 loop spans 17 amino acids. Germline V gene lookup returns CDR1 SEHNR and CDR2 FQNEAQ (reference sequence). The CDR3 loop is CASSKTTGTGPGYEQYF. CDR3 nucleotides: TGTGCCAGCAGCAAGACCACTGGGACAGGGCCTGGGTACGAGCAGTACTTC.

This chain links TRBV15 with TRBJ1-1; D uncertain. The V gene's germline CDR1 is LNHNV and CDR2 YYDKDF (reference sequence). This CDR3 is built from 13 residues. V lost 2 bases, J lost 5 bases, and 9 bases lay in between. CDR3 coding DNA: TGTGCCACCAGCAGAAAAAAAGGGACTGAAGCTTTCTTT. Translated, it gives CATSRKKGTEAFF.

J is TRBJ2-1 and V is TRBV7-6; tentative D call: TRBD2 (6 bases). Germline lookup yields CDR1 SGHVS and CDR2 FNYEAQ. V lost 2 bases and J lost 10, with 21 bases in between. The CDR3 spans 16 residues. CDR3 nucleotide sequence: TGTGCCAGCAGCTTATGGGAGGCCGCTTTTGACCGGGAGCAGTTCTTC. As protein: CASSLWEAAFDREQFF.

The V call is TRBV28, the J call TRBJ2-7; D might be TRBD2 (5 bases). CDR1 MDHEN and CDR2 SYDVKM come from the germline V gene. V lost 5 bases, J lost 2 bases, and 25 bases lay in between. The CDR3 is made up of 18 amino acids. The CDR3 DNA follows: TGTGCCAGCAGTACCCCCACTAGTAGCAACCTCCAGGCCTACGAGCAGTACTTC. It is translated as CASSTPTSSNLQAYEQYF. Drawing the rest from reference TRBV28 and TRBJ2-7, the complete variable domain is DVKVTQSSRYLVKRTGEKVFLECVQDMDHENMFWYRQDPGLGLRLIYFSYDVKMKEKGDIPEGYSVSREKKERFSLILESASTNQTSMYLCASSTPTSSNLQAYEQYFGPGTRLTVT.

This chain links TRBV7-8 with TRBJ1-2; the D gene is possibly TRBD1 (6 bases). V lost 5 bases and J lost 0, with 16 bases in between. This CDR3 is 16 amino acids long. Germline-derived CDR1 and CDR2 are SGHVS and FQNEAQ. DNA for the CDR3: TGTGCCAGCAGCAAGGGCCCAGGGGAGCCTAACTATGGCTACACCTTC. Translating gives CASSKGPGEPNYGYTF.

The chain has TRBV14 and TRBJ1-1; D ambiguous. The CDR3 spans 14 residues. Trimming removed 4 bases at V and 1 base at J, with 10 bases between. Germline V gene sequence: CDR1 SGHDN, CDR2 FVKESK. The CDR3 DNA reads TGTGCCAGCAGCCCGACGCCGACGAACACTGAAGCTTTCTTT. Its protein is CASSPTPTNTEAFF. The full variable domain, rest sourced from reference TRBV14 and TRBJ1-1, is EAGVTQFPSHSVIEKGQTVTLRCDPISGHDNLYWYRRVMGKEIKFLLHFVKESKQDESGMPNNRFLAERTGGTYSTLKVQPAELEDSGVYFCASSPTPTNTEAFFGQGTRLTVV.

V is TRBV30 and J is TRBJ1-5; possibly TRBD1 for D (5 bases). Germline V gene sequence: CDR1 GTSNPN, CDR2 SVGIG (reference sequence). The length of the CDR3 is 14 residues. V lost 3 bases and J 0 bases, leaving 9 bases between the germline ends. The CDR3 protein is CAWSPDSSNQPQHF. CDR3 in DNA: TGTGCCTGGAGCCCTGACAGTAGCAATCAGCCCCAGCATTTT.

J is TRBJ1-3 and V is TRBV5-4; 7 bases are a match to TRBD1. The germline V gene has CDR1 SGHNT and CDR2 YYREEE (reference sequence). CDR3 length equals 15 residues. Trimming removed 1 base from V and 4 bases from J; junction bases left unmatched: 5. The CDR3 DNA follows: TGTGCCAGCAGCTTGCACGGAGGGGGCGGAAACACCATATATTTT. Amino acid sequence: CASSLHGGGGNTIYF.

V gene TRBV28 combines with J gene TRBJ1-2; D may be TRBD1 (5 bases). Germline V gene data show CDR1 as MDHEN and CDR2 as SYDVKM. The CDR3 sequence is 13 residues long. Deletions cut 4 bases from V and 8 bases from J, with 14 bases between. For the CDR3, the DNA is TGTGCCAGCAGTTATACAGGTGACTGGGGCTACACCTTC. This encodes CASSYTGDWGYTF.

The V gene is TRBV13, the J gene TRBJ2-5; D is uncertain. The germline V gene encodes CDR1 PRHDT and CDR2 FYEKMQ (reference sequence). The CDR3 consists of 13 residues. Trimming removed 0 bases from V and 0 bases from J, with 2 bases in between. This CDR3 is CASSLGDQETQYF. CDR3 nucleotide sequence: TGTGCCAGCAGCTTAGGCGACCAAGAGACCCAGTACTTC.

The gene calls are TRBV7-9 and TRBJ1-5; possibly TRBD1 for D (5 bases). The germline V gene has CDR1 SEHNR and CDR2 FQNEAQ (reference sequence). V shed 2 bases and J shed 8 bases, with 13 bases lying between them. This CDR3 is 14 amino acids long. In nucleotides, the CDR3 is TGTGCCAGCAGCTTACGGGGGTATGGGGAGCCCCAGCATTTT. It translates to CASSLRGYGEPQHF.

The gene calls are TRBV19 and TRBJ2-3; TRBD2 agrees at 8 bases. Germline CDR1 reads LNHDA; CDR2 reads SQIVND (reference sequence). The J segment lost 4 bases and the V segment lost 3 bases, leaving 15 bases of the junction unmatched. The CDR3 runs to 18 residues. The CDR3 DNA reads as TGTGCCAGTAGTATCTCTTGGCTAGCGGGCCCTGGGGCAGATACGCAGTATTTT. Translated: CASSISWLAGPGADTQYF.

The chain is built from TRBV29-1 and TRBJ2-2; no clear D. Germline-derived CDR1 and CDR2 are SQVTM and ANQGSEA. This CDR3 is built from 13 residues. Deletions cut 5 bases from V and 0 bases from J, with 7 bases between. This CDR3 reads CSVMVANTGELFF. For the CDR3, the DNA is TGCAGCGTTATGGTAGCGAACACCGGGGAGCTGTTTTTT.

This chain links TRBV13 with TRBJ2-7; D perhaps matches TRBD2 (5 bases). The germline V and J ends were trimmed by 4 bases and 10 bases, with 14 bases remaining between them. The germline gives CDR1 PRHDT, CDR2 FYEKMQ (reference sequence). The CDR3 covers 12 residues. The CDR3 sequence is CASSSGSEGQYF. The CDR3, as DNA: TGTGCCAGCAGCTCGGGGTCTGAAGGTCAGTACTTC.